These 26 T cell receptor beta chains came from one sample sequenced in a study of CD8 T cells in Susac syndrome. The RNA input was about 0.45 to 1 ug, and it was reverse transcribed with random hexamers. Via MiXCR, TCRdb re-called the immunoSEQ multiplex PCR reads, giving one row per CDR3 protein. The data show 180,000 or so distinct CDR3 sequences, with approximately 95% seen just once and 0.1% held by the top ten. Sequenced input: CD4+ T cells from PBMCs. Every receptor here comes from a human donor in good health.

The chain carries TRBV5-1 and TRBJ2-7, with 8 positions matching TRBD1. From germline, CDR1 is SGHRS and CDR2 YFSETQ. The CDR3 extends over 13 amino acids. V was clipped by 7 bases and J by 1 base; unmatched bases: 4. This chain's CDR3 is CASFRDRSYEQYV. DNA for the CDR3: TGCGCCAGCTTCAGGGACAGGTCCTACGAGCAGTACGTC.

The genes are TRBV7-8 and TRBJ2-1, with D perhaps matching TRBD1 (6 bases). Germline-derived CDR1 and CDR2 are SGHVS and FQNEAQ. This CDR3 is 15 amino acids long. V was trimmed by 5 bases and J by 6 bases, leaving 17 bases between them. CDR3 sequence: CASSRGTGNPNEQFF. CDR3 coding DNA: TGTGCCAGCAGCCGCGGAACAGGGAACCCCAATGAGCAGTTCTTC.

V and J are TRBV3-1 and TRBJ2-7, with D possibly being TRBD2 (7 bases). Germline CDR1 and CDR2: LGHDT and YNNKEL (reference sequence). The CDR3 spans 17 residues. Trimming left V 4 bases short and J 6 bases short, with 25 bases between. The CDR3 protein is CASSLTPQGGPGGEQYF. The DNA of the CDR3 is TGTGCCAGCAGCCTCACCCCTCAAGGGGGGCCGGGAGGCGAGCAGTACTTC.

The DNA for the CDR3 is TGCAGCGTTGTTAGGGGACTTGGCCAGCCCCAGCATTTT. Translating gives CSVVRGLGQPQHF. J is TRBJ1-5 and V is TRBV29-1; D possibly corresponds to TRBD1 (5 bases). This CDR3 comprises 13 residues. Deletions cut 4 bases from V and 7 bases from J, with 14 bases between. The germline V gene has CDR1 SQVTM and CDR2 ANQGSEA.

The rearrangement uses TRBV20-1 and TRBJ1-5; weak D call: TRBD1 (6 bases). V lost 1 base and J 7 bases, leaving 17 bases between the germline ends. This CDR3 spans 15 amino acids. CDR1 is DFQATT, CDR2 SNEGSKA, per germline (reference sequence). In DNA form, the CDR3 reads TGCAGTGCTAGAGCCCACAGGGACGGGGGACAGCCCCAGCATTTT. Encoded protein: CSARAHRDGGQPQHF.

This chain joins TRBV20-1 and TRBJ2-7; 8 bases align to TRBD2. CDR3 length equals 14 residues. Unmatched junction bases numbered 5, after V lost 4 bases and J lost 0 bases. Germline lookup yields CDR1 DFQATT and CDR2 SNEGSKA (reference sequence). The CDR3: CSAISTSGSYEQYV. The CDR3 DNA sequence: TGCAGTGCTATCAGTACTAGCGGCTCCTACGAGCAGTACGTC.

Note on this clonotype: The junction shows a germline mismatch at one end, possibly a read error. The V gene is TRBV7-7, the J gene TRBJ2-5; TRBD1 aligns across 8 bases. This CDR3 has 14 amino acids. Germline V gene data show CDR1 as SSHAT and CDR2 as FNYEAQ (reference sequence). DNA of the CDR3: TGTGCTAGCAGCCGGACAGGGCTCGGGGAGACCCAGTACTTC. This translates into CASSRTGLGETQYF.

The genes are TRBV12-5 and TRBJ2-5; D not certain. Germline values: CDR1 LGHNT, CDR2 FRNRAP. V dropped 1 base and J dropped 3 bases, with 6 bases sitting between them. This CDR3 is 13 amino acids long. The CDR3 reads CASGLAIEETQYF. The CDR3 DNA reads TGTGCTAGTGGTTTGGCCATTGAAGAGACCCAGTACTTC. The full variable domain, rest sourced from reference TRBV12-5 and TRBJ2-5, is DARVTQTPRHKVTEMGQEVTMRCQPILGHNTVFWYRQTMMQGLELLAYFRNRAPLDDSGMPKDRFSAEMPDATLATLKIQPSEPRDSAVYFCASGLAIEETQYFGPGTRLLVL.

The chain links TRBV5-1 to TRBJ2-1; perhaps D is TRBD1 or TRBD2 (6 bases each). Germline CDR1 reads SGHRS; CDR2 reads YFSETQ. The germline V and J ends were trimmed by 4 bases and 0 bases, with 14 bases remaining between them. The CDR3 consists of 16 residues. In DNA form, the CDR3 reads TGCGCCAGCAGCGCCCTAGGGGGGATCTCCTACAATGAGCAGTTCTTC. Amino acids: CASSALGGISYNEQFF. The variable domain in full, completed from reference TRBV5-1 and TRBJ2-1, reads KAGVTQTPRYLIKTRGQQVTLSCSPISGHRSVSWYQQTPGQGLQFLFEYFSETQRNKGNFPGRFSGRQFSNSRSEMNVSTLELGDSALYLCASSALGGISYNEQFFGPGTRLTVL.

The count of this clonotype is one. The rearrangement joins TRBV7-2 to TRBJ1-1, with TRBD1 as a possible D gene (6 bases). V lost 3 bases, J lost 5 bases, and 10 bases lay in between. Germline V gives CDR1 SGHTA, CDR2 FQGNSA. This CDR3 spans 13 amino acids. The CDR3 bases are TGTGCCAGCAGCTTCGACAGGCGTACTGAAGCTTTCTTT. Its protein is CASSFDRRTEAFF. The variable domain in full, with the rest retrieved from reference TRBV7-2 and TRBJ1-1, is GAGVSQSPSNKVTEKGKDVELRCDPISGHTALYWYRQSLGQGLEFLIYFQGNSAPDKSGLPSDRFSAERTGGSVSTLTIQRTQQEDSAVYLCASSFDRRTEAFFGQGTRLTVV.

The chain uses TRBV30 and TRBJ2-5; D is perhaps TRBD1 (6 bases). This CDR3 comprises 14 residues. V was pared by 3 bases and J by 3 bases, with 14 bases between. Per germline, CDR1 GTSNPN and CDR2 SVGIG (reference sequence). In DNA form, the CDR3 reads TGTGCCTGGAGGGACGACAGGTCAAAAGAGACCCAGTACTTC. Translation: CAWRDDRSKETQYF.

The CDR3 nucleotides read TGTGCCAGCAGTTCCACCCACAGGGGGACCATCTCCCAAAGCTCCTACGAGCAGTACGTC. This gives the protein CASSSTHRGTISQSSYEQYV. The chain carries TRBV28 and TRBJ2-7; TRBD1 matches at 8 bases. There are 20 residues in the CDR3. Trimming cost V 4 bases and J 0 bases; bases outside gene matches: 20. Germline-derived CDR1 and CDR2 are MDHEN and SYDVKM.

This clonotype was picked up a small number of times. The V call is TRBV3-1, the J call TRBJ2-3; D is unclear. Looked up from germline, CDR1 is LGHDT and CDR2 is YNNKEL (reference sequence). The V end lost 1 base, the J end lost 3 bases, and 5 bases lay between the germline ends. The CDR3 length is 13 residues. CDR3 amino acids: CASSQGLTDTQYF. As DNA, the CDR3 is TGTGCCAGCAGCCAAGGCTTAACAGATACGCAGTATTTT.

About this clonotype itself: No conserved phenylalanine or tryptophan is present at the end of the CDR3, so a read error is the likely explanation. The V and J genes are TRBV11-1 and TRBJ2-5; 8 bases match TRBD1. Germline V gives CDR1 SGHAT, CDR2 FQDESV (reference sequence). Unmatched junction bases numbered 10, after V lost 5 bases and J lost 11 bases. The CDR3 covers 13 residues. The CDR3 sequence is CASSADRGGRQYV. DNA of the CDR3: TGTGCCAGCAGCGCAGACAGGGGAGGAAGGCAGTACGTC.

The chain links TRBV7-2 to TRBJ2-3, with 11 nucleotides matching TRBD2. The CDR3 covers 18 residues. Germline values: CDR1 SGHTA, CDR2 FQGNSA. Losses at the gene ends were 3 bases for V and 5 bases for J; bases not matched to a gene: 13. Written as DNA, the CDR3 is TGTGCCAGCAGCTTCCATCGAGCCATAGCGGGGGGGGTAGATACGCAGTATTTT. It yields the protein CASSFHRAIAGGVDTQYF.

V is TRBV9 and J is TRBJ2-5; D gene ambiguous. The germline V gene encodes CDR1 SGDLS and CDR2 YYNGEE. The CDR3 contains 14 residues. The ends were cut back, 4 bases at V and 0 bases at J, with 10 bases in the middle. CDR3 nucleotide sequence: TGTGCCAGCAGCTCAGACCCGAACCAAGAGACCCAGTACTTC. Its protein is CASSSDPNQETQYF.

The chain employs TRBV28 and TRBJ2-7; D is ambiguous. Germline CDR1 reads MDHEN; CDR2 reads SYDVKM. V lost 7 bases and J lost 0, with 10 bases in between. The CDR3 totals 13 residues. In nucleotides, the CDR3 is TGTGCCAGCAACATACAGAGCTCCTACGAGCAGTACTTC. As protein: CASNIQSSYEQYF.

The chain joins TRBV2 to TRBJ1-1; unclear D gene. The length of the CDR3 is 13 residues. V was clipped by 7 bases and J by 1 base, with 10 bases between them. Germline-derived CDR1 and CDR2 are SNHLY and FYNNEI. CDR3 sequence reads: CASISDGNTEAFF. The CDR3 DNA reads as TGTGCCAGCATTTCGGACGGGAACACTGAAGCTTTCTTT. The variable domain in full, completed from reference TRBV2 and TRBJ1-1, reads EPEVTQTPSHQVTQMGQEVILRCVPISNHLYFYWYRQILGQKVEFLVSFYNNEISEKSEIFDDQFSVERPDGSNFTLKIRSTKLEDSAMYFCASISDGNTEAFFGQGTRLTVV.

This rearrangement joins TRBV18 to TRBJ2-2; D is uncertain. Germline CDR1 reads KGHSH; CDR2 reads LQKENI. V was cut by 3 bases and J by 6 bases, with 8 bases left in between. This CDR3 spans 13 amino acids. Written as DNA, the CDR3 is TGTGCCAGCTCACCTATAGTAGCCGGGGAGCTGTTTTTT. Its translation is CASSPIVAGELFF.

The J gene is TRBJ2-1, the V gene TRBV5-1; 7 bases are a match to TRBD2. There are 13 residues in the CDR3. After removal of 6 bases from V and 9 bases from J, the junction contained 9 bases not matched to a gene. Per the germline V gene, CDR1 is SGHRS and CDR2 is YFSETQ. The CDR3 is CASNKRGTGEQFF. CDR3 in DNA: TGCGCCAGCAATAAGCGGGGTACGGGTGAGCAGTTCTTC.

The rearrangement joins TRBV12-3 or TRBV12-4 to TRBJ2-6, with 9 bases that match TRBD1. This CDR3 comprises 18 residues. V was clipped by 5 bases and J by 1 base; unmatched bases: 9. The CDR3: CASSEDRGVWSGANVLTF. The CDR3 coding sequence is TGTGCCAGCAGTGAAGACAGGGGGGTTTGGTCTGGGGCCAACGTCCTGACTTTC.

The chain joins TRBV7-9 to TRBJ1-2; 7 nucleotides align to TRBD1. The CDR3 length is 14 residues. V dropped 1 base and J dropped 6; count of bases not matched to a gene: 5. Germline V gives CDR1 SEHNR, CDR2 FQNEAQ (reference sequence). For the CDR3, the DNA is TGTGCCAGCAGCTTAGGGTTTCAGGGGGATGGCTACACCTTC. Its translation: CASSLGFQGDGYTF.

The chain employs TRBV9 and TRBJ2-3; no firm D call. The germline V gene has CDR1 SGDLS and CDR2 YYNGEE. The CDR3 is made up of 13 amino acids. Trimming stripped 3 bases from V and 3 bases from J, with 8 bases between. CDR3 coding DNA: TGTGCCAGCAGCGCCCTGATGACAGATACGCAGTATTTT. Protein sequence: CASSALMTDTQYF.

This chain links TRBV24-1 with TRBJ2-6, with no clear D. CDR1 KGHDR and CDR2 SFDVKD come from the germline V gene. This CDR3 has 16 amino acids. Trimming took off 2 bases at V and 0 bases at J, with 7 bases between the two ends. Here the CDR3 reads CATSDSRPSGANVLTF. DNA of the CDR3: TGTGCCACCAGTGATTCCAGACCCTCTGGGGCCAACGTCCTGACTTTC.

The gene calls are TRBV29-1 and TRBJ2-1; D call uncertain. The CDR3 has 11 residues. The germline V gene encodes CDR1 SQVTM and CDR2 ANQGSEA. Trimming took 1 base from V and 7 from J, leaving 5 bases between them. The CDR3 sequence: CSVEGANEQFF. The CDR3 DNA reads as TGCAGCGTTGAAGGCGCAAATGAGCAGTTCTTC.

The CDR3 spells CSVGPRLNEKLFF. The CDR3 DNA is TGCAGCGTGGGACCGAGACTTAATGAAAAACTGTTTTTT. The rearrangement links TRBV29-1 to TRBJ1-4; possible D gene TRBD1, 5 bases. CDR1 and CDR2 (germline): SQVTM, ANQGSEA. CDR3 size: 13 residues. V dropped 6 bases and J dropped 4 bases, with 12 bases sitting between them.